The subject of this entry is one TCR beta chain. Assay: immunoSEQ multiplex PCR; the TCRdb copy retains only in-frame clones and omits some. Of about 100,000 clones in the sample, around 94% were seen once. The CDR3 sequence is 15 residues long. V gave up 2 bases and J gave up 3 bases, with 10 bases separating them. The germline V gene encodes CDR1 SGHVS and CDR2 FQNEAQ. This record belongs to a study of T cell responses to AZD1222 COVID-19 vaccine. The chain links TRBV7-8 to TRBJ1-4; D might be TRBD1 (5 bases). This receptor was taken from an adult in good health. Here the sequenced sample was peripheral blood, taken on day 0 of AZD1222 vaccination. This CDR3 reads CASSLSLGPNEKLFF. The CDR3 coding sequence is TGTGCCAGCAGCTTATCTCTGGGACCTAATGAAAAACTGTTTTTT.